The sample holds many counts of the clone carrying this T cell receptor beta chain. This CDR3 is 14 amino acids long. V dropped 7 bases and J dropped 6 bases, with 16 bases sitting between them. MiXCR, applied by TCRdb to the RACE reads, yields one record per CDR3 protein. The sample yields about 80,000 distinct CDR3 sequences, approximately 15% seen once. The data were obtained in a study of human T cells and chemical hapten exposure. Across the whole study: Sensitization involved placing 2% DPC onto an approximately 2 cm by approximately 2 cm region of upper inner arm skin.

Time point: pre-sensitization, week 0. The sample's treatment: therapeutic diphenylcyclopropenone sensitization with weekly scalp DPC. Specimen: whole blood, collected in connection with sensitization to the hapten diphenylcyclopropenone (DPC). The chain has TRBV12-3 or TRBV12-4 and TRBJ2-1; D remains unclear. The receptor was isolated from a woman in her forties or fifties with alopecia areata. Some clones in this sample may be carry-over from other donors' samples. The DNA of the CDR3 is TGTGCCAGCACCCCGCCTCGGGCCGTCAATGAGCAGTTCTTC. Amino acids: CASTPPRAVNEQFF.